What follows are 2 T cell receptor beta chains derived from one specimen sequenced in a study of identical twins. TCRdb reprocessed the 5' RACE reads via MiXCR and lists one record per CDR3 protein. The sample has 550,000 to 800,000 distinct CDR3 sequences, roughly 6.6% seen once. These data were likewise used in another study, on yellow fever vaccine responses in identical twins.

Sequenced input: PBMCs. These receptors were collected from a woman aged 18-29 years in good health.

This clonotype has just a few counts. This rearrangement joins TRBV6-1 to TRBJ1-1; D is ambiguous. V was clipped by 3 bases and J by 0 bases, with 8 bases between them. The CDR3 spans 14 residues. The germline gives CDR1 MNHNS, CDR2 SASEGT. The DNA of the CDR3 is TGTGCCAGCAGTGATTCGTGGATGAACACTGAAGCTTTCTTT. It yields the protein CASSDSWMNTEAFF.

This chain's CDR3 is CASRAPVGEQYV. The CDR3 nucleotides read TGTGCCAGCAGAGCGCCCGTGGGCGAGCAGTACGTC. J is TRBJ2-7 and V is TRBV6-5; D remains unclear. Per germline, CDR1 MNHEY and CDR2 SVGAGI. The V end was cut by 6 bases, the J end by 6 bases, with 12 bases between. This CDR3 contains 12 residues.